This T cell receptor (beta chain) was captured in a study of blood T cell repertoires in COVID-19. Study summary: The United States, Italy and Spain provided the acute and convalescent COVID-19 samples. In each case, the material was cDNA or gDNA derived from T cells, B-cell-depleted T cells, or PBMCs.

Cohort placement rested on clinical history that participants reported themselves. The CDR3 is 15 residues long. Trimming stripped 3 bases from V and 2 bases from J, with 10 bases between. Germline CDR1 reads KGHDR; CDR2 reads SFDVKD. In the authors' methods: Counts of nucleated cells, estimated from reference gene primer amplification, were obtained. Method: immunoSEQ multiplex PCR; TCRdb's copy keeps in-frame clones and lacks some. The DNA was the basis for D and trimming; V, J and clone size are from that table. This table holds 200,000 to 300,000 clones, about nine tenths found once. This sequence was found in a woman in her 40s with acute COVID-19. The chain joins TRBV24-1 to TRBJ1-5; D not certain. The specimen sequenced was PBMCs or T cells enriched from blood (not recorded which). The CDR3 here is CATSDMGSGNQPQHF. The CDR3 DNA reads as TGTGCCACCAGTGATATGGGCTCGGGCAATCAGCCCCAGCATTTT.